The clone carrying this TCR beta chain was seen a handful of times. Its antigen is undetermined. TCRbeta library preparation incorporated unique molecular identifiers. TCRdb reprocessed the PCR reads with MiXCR, giving one entry per CDR3 protein. In the table there are 250,000 to 400,000 distinct CDR3 sequences, approximately 23% of which are singletons. From germline, CDR1 is MNHNS and CDR2 SASEGT. The V gene end was trimmed by 6 bases and the J gene end by 4 bases; junction bases not matched to a gene: 14. The CDR3 sequence is 17 residues long. These data come from a study of T-cell reconstitution after alpha-beta-depleted transplantation in children. Whole-study results and caveats: T-cell counts and diversity at one year post-transplant came mainly from newly produced T cells. Surviving recipient T cells and thymic progenitors accounted for the high day-60 TCRbeta diversity observed in some patients. Alpha-beta T cells present about two months after transplant were reported to originate from several hundred expanded graft clones.

The chain carries TRBV6-1 and TRBJ2-5, with 10 bases identical to TRBD2. This receptor was taken from a male patient under 18 who had a stem cell transplant for acute lymphoblastic leukemia, so the T cells may come from the graft donor. This specimen consisted of PBMCs, mostly from graft donor cells, obtained 180 days after TCRalphabeta/CD19-depleted stem cell transplant. The CDR3 sequence is CASSQGSGRAFGETQYF. CDR3 nucleotides: TGTGCCAGCAGCCAAGGGAGCGGGAGGGCTTTTGGAGAGACCCAGTACTTC.